A selection of T cell receptor beta chains follows, all from one sample in a study of T cells after posttransplantation cyclophosphamide. Assay: immunoSEQ multiplex PCR; the TCRdb copy retains only in-frame clones and omits some. Counted here are roughly 7,600 clones, roughly 82% occurring once; the ten biggest clones make up roughly 17%. This specimen consisted of CD4+ T cells sorted from blood, obtained around 1,200 days after allogeneic stem cell transplant with posttransplant cyclophosphamide. The receptor set was obtained from a female patient between 40 and 50 years old who received an allogeneic stem cell transplant from a related donor, was CMV-positive, and had no GVHD. Some T cells may possibly be graft donor cells. CDR3s include the opening cysteine and the closing phenylalanine or tryptophan. The order of the fields is J gene, V gene, CDR3 protein.

TRBJ2-3	TRBV28	CASSPSSGGGTDTQYF
TRBJ2-3	TRBV19	CASSAGGGAGDTQYF
TRBJ2-1	TRBV5-1	CASSFLKSSYNEQFF
TRBJ2-1	TRBV7-2	CASGWRAGGQNEQFF
TRBJ1-6	TRBV28	CASSSLGYNSPLHF
TRBJ2-3	TRBV5-4	CASKGDRYSTDTQYF
TRBJ2-1	TRBV11-2	CASSRLVGGDEQFF
TRBJ1-1	TRBV6-5	CASSYSRPQGTEAFF
TRBJ1-5	TRBV28	CASSPLLTGVHQPQHF
TRBJ2-7	TRBV18	CASSPSSNYYEQYF
TRBJ1-3	TRBV4-3	CASSRAHGSGNTIYF
TRBJ2-2	TRBV19	CASHYYRGEGTGELFF
TRBJ2-5	TRBV10-2	CASSETGGKQETQYF
TRBJ2-1	TRBV9	CASSVAGDSYNEQFF
TRBJ1-5	TRBV11-2	CASSSGQGVNQPQHF
TRBJ1-4	TRBV19	CASSWGGTTNEKLFF
TRBJ1-1	TRBV15	CATSRDERVTEAFF
TRBJ2-1	TRBV5-1	CASSFDRGYNEQFF
TRBJ1-1	TRBV4-1	CASSPRTGGNTEAFF
TRBJ2-1	TRBV19	CASSVAGGFYNEQFF
TRBJ1-6	TRBV19	CGPEGYNSPLHF
TRBJ1-5	TRBV7-2	CASSLERGNQPQHF
TRBJ1-5	TRBV10-2	CASSWTGGNQPQHF
TRBJ2-6	TRBV19	CASSIGMIRAGANVLTF
TRBJ2-3	TRBV9	CASSVAFNPSRGINTQYF
TRBJ1-1	TRBV6-4	CASSSTGRTEAFF
TRBJ1-1	TRBV11-1	CASRRSGRLWDTEAFF
TRBJ1-1	TRBV28	CASSPLRLRVAEAFF
TRBJ2-3	TRBV5-1	CASSWGTGSIGTDTQYF
TRBJ2-6	TRBV5-7	CASSLTREEVSGANVLTF
TRBJ1-1	TRBV7-3	CASSSTGALNTEAFF
TRBJ2-5	TRBV7-3	CASSLSTVGTQYF
TRBJ2-1	TRBV7-9	CASTQDYNEQFF
TRBJ2-7	TRBV6-5	CASKQGSYEQYF
TRBJ1-1	TRBV6-6	CASRMGQRNTEAFF
TRBJ2-4	TRBV5-1	CASSMTRRIQGEAKNIQYF
TRBJ2-1	TRBV7-9	CASSLEGGWSYNEQFF
TRBJ1-1	TRBV6-5	CASSYSTRTGYTEAFF
TRBJ2-5	TRBV5-6	CASSWDKETQYF
TRBJ1-6	TRBV18	CASSPLGENSPLHF
TRBJ2-7	TRBV5-5	CASSGTGGIYEQYF
TRBJ2-7	TRBV28	CASSSRTGPLYEQYF
TRBJ2-7	TRBV19	CASSLADRAYEQYF
TRBJ1-3	TRBV5-4	CASSPTDSGNTIYF
TRBJ2-3	TRBV11-2	CASSLGQGGTDTQYF
TRBJ2-1	TRBV6-4	CASIPDRERYNEQFF
TRBJ2-7	TRBV7-2	CASSWTSGVYEQYF
TRBJ2-7	TRBV6-1	CASSQTGPGPYEQYF
TRBJ1-1	TRBV7-9	CASSFPTGVGTEAFF
TRBJ2-7	TRBV7-8	CASSYPTGRYEQYF
TRBJ2-3	TRBV18	CASSPGQGLDTQYF
TRBJ2-7	TRBV6-1	CASSEEQAVYEQYF
TRBJ2-3	TRBV5-4	CASSRVPADTQYF
TRBJ1-3	TRBV7-2	CASRKGAGNTIYF
TRBJ2-3	TRBV5-1	CASSFRDSGTDTQYF